The sequence of this TCR beta chain was determined in a study of T-cell reconstitution after alpha-beta-depleted transplantation in children (TCRdb year 2016). For the wider study: T-cell immune reconstitution after TCRalphabeta/CD19-depleted allogeneic hematopoietic cell transplantation in children was quantitatively tracked in the study by means of TCR repertoire profiling. Beyond this particular receptor, the publication reports: In some patients, the high TCRbeta diversity seen at day 60 was put down to recipient T cells and intrathymic progenitors that had survived conditioning. The apparently early recovery of alphabetaT-cell counts about two months after transplant reportedly depended on only several hundred rapidly expanded clones that came from non-depleted graft cells. Over subsequent months, a decline in hyperexpanded clone frequencies was noted, and after one year, T-cell counts and TCRbeta diversity were mostly ascribed to newly produced T cells.

The sample's treatment or condition label, in plain terms: allogeneic hematopoietic cell transplantation with graft depleted of TCRalphabeta T cells and CD19 B cells. Transplant recipients were children who received TCRalphabeta/CD19-depleted allogeneic hematopoietic cell grafts. The table lists this clonotype with a few counts. Its antigen remains unidentified. Per-base qualities were not stored, and no clone one base away is much larger. The library was produced with PCR. Sequencing was carried out with an Illumina HiSeq 2500. Molecular barcoding was employed in the preparation of TCR libraries, with unique molecular identifiers being used to normalize TCRbeta repertoire quantification. TCRdb took the public reads, trimmed them with fastp at Q25, ran MiXCR for clone calling and kept in-frame beta chains. Under each unique CDR3 protein, matching rows form one entry showing the most common genes and DNA. The table for this sample lists around 100,000 distinct CDR3 sequences; about a tenth of them were counted only once. The ten largest clones represent nearly 35% of the sample.

The germline V gene encodes CDR1 SEHNR and CDR2 FQNEAQ (reference sequence). V is clipped by 5 bases and J by 3 bases, and the sequence between their germline boundaries is 13 bases long. The CDR3 goes from the cysteine to the phenylalanine over 14 residues. CDR3 DNA only is kept here, 42 bases in frame from base 1. The sequence was obtained from a boy younger than 10 with acute lymphoblastic leukemia, due to receive a stem cell transplant. Rearrangement joined TRBV7-9 to TRBJ1-2; too little of a D gene remains to name it. Sequenced material: PBMCs, taken before TCRalphabeta/CD19-depleted stem cell transplant. This receptor has the CDR3 CASSTERNDYGYTF. The bases are TGTGCCAGCAGCACCGAGAGGAATGACTATGGCTACACCTTC. With the portions outside the CDR3 filled from the reference TRBV7-9 and TRBJ1-2 genes, the complete variable region becomes DTGVSQNPRHKITKRGQNVTFRCDPISEHNRLYWYRQTLGQGPEFLTYFQNEAQLEKSRLLSDRFSAERPKGSFSTLEIQRTEQGDSAMYLCASSTERNDYGYTFGSGTRLTVV.